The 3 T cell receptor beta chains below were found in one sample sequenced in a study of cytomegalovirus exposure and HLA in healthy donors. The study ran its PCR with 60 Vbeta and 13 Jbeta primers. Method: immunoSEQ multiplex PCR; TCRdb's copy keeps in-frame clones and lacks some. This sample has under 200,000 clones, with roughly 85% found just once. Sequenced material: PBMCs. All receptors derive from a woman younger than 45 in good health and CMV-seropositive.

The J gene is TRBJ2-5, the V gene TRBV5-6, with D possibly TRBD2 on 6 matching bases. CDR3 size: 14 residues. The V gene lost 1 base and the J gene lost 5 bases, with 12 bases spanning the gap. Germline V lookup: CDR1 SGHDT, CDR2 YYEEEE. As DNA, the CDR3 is TGTGCCAGCAGCTTGAGGGCAGGGAGGGAGACCCAGTACTTC. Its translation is CASSLRAGRETQYF.

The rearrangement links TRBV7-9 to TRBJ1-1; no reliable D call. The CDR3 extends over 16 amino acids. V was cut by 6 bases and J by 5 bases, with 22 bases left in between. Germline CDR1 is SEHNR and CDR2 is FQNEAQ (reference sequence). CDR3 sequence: CASSGRGPGGETEAFF. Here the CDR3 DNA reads TGTGCCAGCAGTGGCAGAGGCCCCGGCGGGGAGACTGAAGCTTTCTTT.

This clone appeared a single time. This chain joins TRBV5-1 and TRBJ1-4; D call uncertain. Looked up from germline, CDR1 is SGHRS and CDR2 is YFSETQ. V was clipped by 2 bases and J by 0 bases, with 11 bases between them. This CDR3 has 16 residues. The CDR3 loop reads CASSFGRTSTNEKLFF. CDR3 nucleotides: TGCGCCAGCAGCTTTGGCAGAACATCAACTAATGAAAAACTGTTTTTT.